This is a list of T cell receptor beta chains from one sample in a study of control samples from healthy donors and cancer patients. This table comes from immunoSEQ multiplex PCR, and its TCRdb copy is limited to in-frame clones, with some not included. Found here are under 450,000 clones, around 90% of them singletons; the top ten hold over 5.5%. Sequenced: PBMCs. These receptors came from a man aged 35 to 55 with head and neck cancer. CDR3s include the opening cysteine and the closing phenylalanine or tryptophan. The D gene is left open where the match is weak. Part of the rows lack a size; the others show once, few, many or a class for expanded clones.

D gene,V gene,J gene,clone size,CDR3 protein,CDR3 DNA
TRBD2,TRBV24-1,TRBJ2-5,-,CATSDSRGGAETQYF,TGTGCCACCAGTGATTCCCGCGGGGGGGCCGAGACCCAGTACTTC
TRBD1,TRBV18,TRBJ2-7,once,CASSQWTGGEDEQYF,TGTGCCAGCTCACAATGGACAGGGGGCGAAGACGAGCAGTACTTC
TRBD1,TRBV5-8,TRBJ1-5,few,CASSFYSGAGGQPQHF,TGTGCCAGCAGCTTTTATTCTGGCGCAGGGGGTCAGCCCCAGCATTTT
-,TRBV29-1,TRBJ2-6,-,CSAIRDSGANVLTF,TGCAGCGCAATCAGGGACTCTGGGGCCAACGTCCTGACTTTC
-,TRBV5-6,TRBJ1-5,-,CASSLQEGSKPQHF,TGTGCCAGCAGCTTACAAGAGGGGAGTAAGCCCCAGCATTTT
-,TRBV19,TRBJ1-6,-,CASTEGRGSPLHF,TGTGCCAGTACTGAGGGACGGGGGTCACCCCTCCACTTT
-,TRBV19,TRBJ1-1,-,CASSIEERPFF,TGTGCCAGTAGTATAGAGGAGCGACCTTTCTTT
-,TRBV19,TRBJ1-4,-,CASSIVPKLQPNEKLFF,TGTGCCAGTAGTATAGTTCCGAAATTGCAGCCAAATGAAAAACTGTTTTTT
-,TRBV10-2,TRBJ1-1,-,CASSEGDTEAFF,TGCGCCAGCAGTGAGGGGGACACTGAAGCTTTCTTT
-,TRBV12-3/TRBV12-4,TRBJ2-1,-,CASSSHEQFF,TGTGCCAGCAGTTCGCATGAGCAGTTCTTC
-,TRBV29-1,TRBJ2-1,-,CSVGRQTNEQFF,TGCAGCGTTGGGAGGCAAACCAATGAGCAGTTCTTC
-,TRBV5-8,TRBJ2-1,-,CASSLWAGSPYNEQFF,TGTGCCAGCAGCTTGTGGGCGGGATCCCCCTACAATGAGCAGTTCTTC